This T cell receptor (beta chain) is from a study of Ad26.COV2.S vaccination and SARS-CoV-2 variants. Study information: Intramuscular Ad26.COV2.S doses were given once or twice, 56 days apart.

The germline V and J ends were trimmed by 6 bases and 6 bases, with 13 bases remaining between them. Germline lookup yields CDR1 MDHEN and CDR2 SYDVKM. The CDR3 contains 13 residues. Treatment specified: 15 to 20 received Ad26.COV2.S at low or high dose, single or two shots; 5 received placebo; per-sample allocation not given. Repertoires come from day 63 after the first vaccine or placebo injection. Sequencing used immunoSEQ multiplex PCR; TCRdb keeps in-frame clones, though not all of them. The table includes some 520,000 clones, 70% to 90% detected once. The material sequenced was peripheral blood, taken in a trial of Ad26.COV2.S vaccine versus placebo. The TCR was taken from a person between 18 and 59 years old who received the Ad26.COV2.S COVID-19 vaccine or a placebo. The chain combines TRBV28 with TRBJ2-3; no reliable D call. This CDR3 is CASSRAVRDTQYF. The CDR3 coding sequence is TGTGCCAGCAGCCGGGCAGTCCGGGATACGCAGTATTTT.